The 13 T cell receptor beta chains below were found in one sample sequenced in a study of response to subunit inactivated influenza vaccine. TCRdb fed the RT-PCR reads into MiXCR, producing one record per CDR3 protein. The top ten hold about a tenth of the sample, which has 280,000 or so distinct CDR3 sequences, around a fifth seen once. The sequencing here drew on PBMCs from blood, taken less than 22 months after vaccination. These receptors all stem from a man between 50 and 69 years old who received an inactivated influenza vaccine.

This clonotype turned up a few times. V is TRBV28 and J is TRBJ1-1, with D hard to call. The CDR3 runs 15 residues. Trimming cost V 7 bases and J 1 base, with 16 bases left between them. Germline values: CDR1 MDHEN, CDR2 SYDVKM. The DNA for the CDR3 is TGTGCCAGCAAAAACCGGGGATCCCGGAACACTGAAGCTTTCTTT. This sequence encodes CASKNRGSRNTEAFF.

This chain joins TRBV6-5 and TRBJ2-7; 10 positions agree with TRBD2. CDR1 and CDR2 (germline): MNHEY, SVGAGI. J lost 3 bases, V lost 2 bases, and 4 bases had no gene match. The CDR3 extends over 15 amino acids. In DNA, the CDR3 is TGTGCCAGCAGTTACCTAGCGGGAGCCAACTACGAGCAGTACTTC. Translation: CASSYLAGANYEQYF.

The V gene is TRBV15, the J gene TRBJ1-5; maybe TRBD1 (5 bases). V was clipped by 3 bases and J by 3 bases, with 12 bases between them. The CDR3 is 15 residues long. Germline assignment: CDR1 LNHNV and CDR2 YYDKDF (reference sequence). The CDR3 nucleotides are TGTGCCACCAGCAGGGACAAAGGGCTCAATCAGCCCCAGCATTTT. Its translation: CATSRDKGLNQPQHF.

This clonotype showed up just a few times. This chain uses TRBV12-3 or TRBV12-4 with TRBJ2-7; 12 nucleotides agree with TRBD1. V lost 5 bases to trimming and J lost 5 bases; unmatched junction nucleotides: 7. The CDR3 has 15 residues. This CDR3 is CASSRTGTGGDEQYF. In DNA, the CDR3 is TGTGCCAGCAGTCGAACTGGGACAGGGGGCGACGAGCAGTACTTC.

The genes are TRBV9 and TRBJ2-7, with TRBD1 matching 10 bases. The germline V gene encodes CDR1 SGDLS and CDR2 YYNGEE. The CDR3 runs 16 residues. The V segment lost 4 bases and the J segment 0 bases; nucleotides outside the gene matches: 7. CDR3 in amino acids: CASSPRGQGSSYEQYF. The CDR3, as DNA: TGTGCCAGCAGCCCGAGGGGACAGGGGAGCTCCTACGAGCAGTACTTC. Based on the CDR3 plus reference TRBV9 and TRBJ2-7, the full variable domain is DSGVTQTPKHLITATGQRVTLRCSPRSGDLSVYWYQQSLDQGLQFLIQYYNGEERAKGNILERFSAQQFPDLHSELNLSSLELGDSALYFCASSPRGQGSSYEQYFGPGTRLTVT.

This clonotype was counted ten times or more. The CDR3 is CASSQGTFGFEAFF. DNA for the CDR3: TGCGCCAGCAGCCAAGGGACATTTGGATTTGAAGCTTTCTTT. This chain connects TRBV4-1 to TRBJ1-1; D possibly corresponds to TRBD1 (5 bases). With 1 base removed from V and 7 bases from J, the gap between germline ends came to 13 bases. CDR1 and CDR2 (germline): MGHRA, YSYEKL. CDR3 size: 14 residues.

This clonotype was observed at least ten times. CDR3 bases: TGCAGCGTGGCCTGGCGGGACCGAGAGACCCAGTACTTC. This gives the protein CSVAWRDRETQYF. The chain has TRBV29-1 and TRBJ2-5; perhaps TRBD2 as D (6 bases). Germline V gives CDR1 SQVTM, CDR2 ANQGSEA. Trimming took 6 bases from V and 4 from J, leaving 15 bases between them. This CDR3 is built from 13 residues.

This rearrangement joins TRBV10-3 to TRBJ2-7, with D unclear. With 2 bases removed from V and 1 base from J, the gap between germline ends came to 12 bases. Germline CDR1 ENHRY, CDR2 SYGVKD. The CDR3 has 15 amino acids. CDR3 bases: TGTGCCATCAGTGAGGGACCGGGTGGGTCCTACGAGCAGTACTTC. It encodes CAISEGPGGSYEQYF.

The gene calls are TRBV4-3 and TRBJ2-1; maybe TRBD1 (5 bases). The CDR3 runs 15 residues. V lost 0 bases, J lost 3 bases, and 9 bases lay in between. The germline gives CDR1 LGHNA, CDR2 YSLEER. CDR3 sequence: CASSQEGQHYNEQFF. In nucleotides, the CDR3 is TGCGCCAGCAGCCAAGAGGGGCAGCACTACAATGAGCAGTTCTTC.

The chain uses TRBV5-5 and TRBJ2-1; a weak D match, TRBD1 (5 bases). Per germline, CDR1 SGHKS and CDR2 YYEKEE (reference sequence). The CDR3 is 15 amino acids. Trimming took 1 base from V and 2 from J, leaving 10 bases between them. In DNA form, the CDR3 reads TGTGCCAGCAGCTTGTTAGGGGTAACCTACAATGAGCAGTTCTTC. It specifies CASSLLGVTYNEQFF.

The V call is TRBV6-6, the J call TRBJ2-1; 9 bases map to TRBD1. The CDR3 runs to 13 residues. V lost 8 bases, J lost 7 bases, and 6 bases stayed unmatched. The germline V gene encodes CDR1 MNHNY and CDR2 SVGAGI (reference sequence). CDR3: CASVRDRVNEQFF. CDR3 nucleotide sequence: TGTGCCAGCGTCCGGGACAGGGTTAATGAGCAGTTCTTC.

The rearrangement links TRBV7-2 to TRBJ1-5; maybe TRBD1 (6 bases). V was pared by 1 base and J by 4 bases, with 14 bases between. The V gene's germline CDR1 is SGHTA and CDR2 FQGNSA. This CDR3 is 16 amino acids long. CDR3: CASSLGPGAANQPQHF. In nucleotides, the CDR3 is TGTGCCAGCAGCTTAGGTCCAGGGGCGGCTAATCAGCCCCAGCATTTT.

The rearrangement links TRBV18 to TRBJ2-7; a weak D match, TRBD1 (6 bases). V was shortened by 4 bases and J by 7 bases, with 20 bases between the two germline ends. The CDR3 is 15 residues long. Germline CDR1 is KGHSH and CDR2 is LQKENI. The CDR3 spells CASSRNGAGVREQYF. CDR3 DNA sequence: TGTGCCAGCTCACGTAACGGGGCAGGGGTACGTGAGCAGTACTTC.